These 17 T cell receptor beta chains originate from one sample sequenced in a study of cytomegalovirus exposure and HLA in healthy donors. Produced via immunoSEQ multiplex PCR; TCRdb's table is partial and in-frame only. Among some 140,000 clones listed, approximately 84% were seen once. Source material: PBMCs. These receptors came from a woman aged 25 to 39 in good health and CMV-seronegative.

The chain couples TRBV2 to TRBJ1-2, with 7 bases identical to TRBD1. This CDR3 is built from 11 residues. The trim removed 8 bases at V and 6 bases at J, leaving 3 bases unmatched. Looked up from germline, CDR1 is SNHLY and CDR2 is FYNNEI. The CDR3 spells CASRGGDGYTF. CDR3 nucleotide sequence: TGTGCCAGCCGAGGGGGCGATGGCTACACCTTC.

The chain combines TRBV6-5 with TRBJ1-2, with D tentatively TRBD1 (5 bases). This CDR3 spans 13 amino acids. Trimming pared 7 bases from V and 0 bases from J, leaving 9 bases between. Germline V gene sequence: CDR1 MNHEY, CDR2 SVGAGI. The CDR3 loop is CASTTGANYGYTF. As DNA, the CDR3 is TGTGCCAGCACCACGGGGGCTAACTATGGCTACACCTTC.

The V gene is TRBV6-6, the J gene TRBJ1-1; 8 positions agree with TRBD1. This CDR3 contains 14 residues. The junction had 8 bases not matched to a gene; V was cut back by 6 bases and J by 5 bases. From germline, CDR1 is MNHNY and CDR2 SVGAGI (reference sequence). This CDR3 is CASSRDRGVTEAFF. In nucleotides, the CDR3 is TGTGCCAGCAGCCGAGACAGGGGCGTGACTGAAGCTTTCTTT.

CDR3 in DNA: TGTGCCAGCAGCTTGGGCAGGCGATACCAAGAGACCCAGTACTTC. This sequence encodes CASSLGRRYQETQYF. V and J are TRBV5-6 and TRBJ2-5; no clear D gene. The V gene's germline CDR1 is SGHDT and CDR2 YYEEEE. CDR3 size: 15 residues. Trimming stripped 0 bases from V and 0 bases from J, with 9 bases between.

The chain combines TRBV27 with TRBJ1-6; D unresolved. Trimming shortened V by 8 bases and J by 5 bases, and 16 bases separated the two germline ends. CDR3 size: 15 residues. Germline CDR1 is MNHEY and CDR2 is SMNVEV (reference sequence). The CDR3 DNA sequence: TGTGCCAGCTCAGAGGGAGGGTTAAATAATTCACCCCTCCACTTT. It translates to CASSEGGLNNSPLHF.

The chain carries TRBV6-5 and TRBJ1-1; TRBD1 matches at 11 bases. CDR3 size: 14 residues. Germline V gene lookup returns CDR1 MNHEY and CDR2 SVGAGI. V trimming: 2 bases; J trimming: 8 bases; junction bases outside the gene matches: 4. CDR3 bases: TGTGCCAGCAGTTACAGGGACAGGGGGACCGAAGCTTTCTTT. It codes for CASSYRDRGTEAFF.

In nucleotides, the CDR3 is TGCGCCAGCAGCGAAAGGGGGGGGAGCTACAATGAGCAGTTCTTC. It translates to CASSERGGSYNEQFF. V gene TRBV4-1 combines with J gene TRBJ2-1, with D maybe TRBD2 (7 bases). Germline CDR1 is MGHRA and CDR2 is YSYEKL. CDR3 length equals 15 residues. V lost 5 bases and J 3 bases, leaving 14 bases between the germline ends.

The chain combines TRBV5-8 with TRBJ2-7, with D tentatively TRBD1 (5 bases). V was shortened by 5 bases and J by 2 bases, with 20 bases between the two germline ends. The CDR3 is 16 residues long. Germline V gene sequence: CDR1 SGHTS, CDR2 YDEGEE. The CDR3 here is CASRQKGQRRTYEQYF. DNA for the CDR3: TGTGCCAGCAGGCAGAAGGGGCAGAGACGAACCTACGAGCAGTACTTC.

The V and J genes are TRBV21-1 and TRBJ1-1; the DNA was not used to check the table's D call, TRBD1. TRBV21-1 is designated a pseudogene. CDR3 length: 12 amino acids. Here the CDR3 reads CARGARNTEAFF. CDR3 bases: TGTGCCAGGGGGGCACGTAACACTGAAGCTTTCTTT.

The chain combines TRBV27 with TRBJ2-2, with 7 positions matching TRBD1. V lost 7 bases and J lost 6; bases outside the gene matches: 14. Germline CDR1 is MNHEY and CDR2 is SMNVEV (reference sequence). The CDR3 consists of 16 residues. CDR3 nucleotides: TGTGCCAGCACCCGATGGGGGACAGTTCTTCCCGGGGAGCTGTTTTTT. This codes for CASTRWGTVLPGELFF.

V and J are TRBV30 and TRBJ1-2, with 8 bases fitting TRBD1. V was clipped by 2 bases and J by 5 bases; unmatched bases: 10. The CDR3 has 15 residues. The germline V gene has CDR1 GTSNPN and CDR2 SVGIG (reference sequence). DNA of the CDR3: TGTGCCTGGAGTCCTCGAGGGCAGGGGGCTTATGGCTACACCTTC. This codes for CAWSPRGQGAYGYTF. The complete variable domain, with remaining parts taken from reference TRBV30 and TRBJ1-2, reads SQTIHQWPATLVQPVGSPLSLECTVEGTSNPNLYWYRQAAGRGLQLLFYSVGIGQISSEVPQNLSASRPQDRQFILSSKKLLLSDSGFYLCAWSPRGQGAYGYTFGSGTRLTVV.

CDR3 bases: TGTGCCAGCAGGCTACGTCAGGTCTCTGAAGCTTTCTTT. Translation gives CASRLRQVSEAFF. This chain joins TRBV6-5 and TRBJ1-1; no firm D call. Trimming pared 6 bases from V and 6 bases from J, leaving 14 bases between. CDR1 and CDR2 from the germline V gene are MNHEY and SVGAGI. CDR3 length equals 13 residues.

The gene calls are TRBV6-5 and TRBJ1-1; TRBD1 agrees at 7 bases. V was pared by 6 bases and J by 4 bases, with 5 bases of the junction left unmatched. Germline lookup yields CDR1 MNHEY and CDR2 SVGAGI. This CDR3 spans 13 amino acids. The DNA of the CDR3 is TGTGCCAGCAGCCGACAGGGTGCCACTGAAGCTTTCTTT. Amino acids: CASSRQGATEAFF.

The chain is built from TRBV7-6 and TRBJ2-7, with a weak D call TRBD2 (6 bases). The CDR3 sequence is 15 residues long. Trimming took off 2 bases at V and 0 bases at J, with 11 bases between the two ends. Germline values: CDR1 SGHVS, CDR2 FNYEAQ. The CDR3 nucleotides read TGTGCCAGCAGCTTATATCGCGGGACCTCCTACGAGCAGTACTTC. This gives the protein CASSLYRGTSYEQYF.

The chain links TRBV6-6 to TRBJ2-7; 9 bases are a match to TRBD1. The CDR3 is 15 amino acids. Germline CDR1 is MNHNY and CDR2 is SVGAGI (reference sequence). V shed 5 bases and J 5 bases; nucleotides not matched to a gene: 10. CDR3 coding DNA: TGTGCCAGCAGTAATCCGGGACAGGGCAAGGACGAGCAGTACTTC. Encoded protein: CASSNPGQGKDEQYF.

The V gene is TRBV2, the J gene TRBJ2-1; 10 nucleotides agree with TRBD2. After removal of 6 bases from V and 5 bases from J, the junction contained 7 bases not matched to a gene. Germline V gene data show CDR1 as SNHLY and CDR2 as FYNNEI. The CDR3 loop spans 15 amino acids. This CDR3 is CASSLGTSANNEQFF. CDR3 DNA sequence: TGTGCCAGCAGCCTAGGGACTAGCGCCAACAATGAGCAGTTCTTC.

The CDR3 spells CASSFRDRDYEQYF. The CDR3 DNA follows: TGTGCCAGCAGCTTCCGGGACAGGGACTACGAGCAGTACTTC. The chain couples TRBV7-9 to TRBJ2-7; 9 bases are a match to TRBD1. The CDR3 has 14 residues. The germline CDR1 and CDR2 sequences are SEHNR and FQNEAQ (reference sequence). The V and J ends lost 3 bases and 3 bases, in that order; junction bases with no gene match: 3.